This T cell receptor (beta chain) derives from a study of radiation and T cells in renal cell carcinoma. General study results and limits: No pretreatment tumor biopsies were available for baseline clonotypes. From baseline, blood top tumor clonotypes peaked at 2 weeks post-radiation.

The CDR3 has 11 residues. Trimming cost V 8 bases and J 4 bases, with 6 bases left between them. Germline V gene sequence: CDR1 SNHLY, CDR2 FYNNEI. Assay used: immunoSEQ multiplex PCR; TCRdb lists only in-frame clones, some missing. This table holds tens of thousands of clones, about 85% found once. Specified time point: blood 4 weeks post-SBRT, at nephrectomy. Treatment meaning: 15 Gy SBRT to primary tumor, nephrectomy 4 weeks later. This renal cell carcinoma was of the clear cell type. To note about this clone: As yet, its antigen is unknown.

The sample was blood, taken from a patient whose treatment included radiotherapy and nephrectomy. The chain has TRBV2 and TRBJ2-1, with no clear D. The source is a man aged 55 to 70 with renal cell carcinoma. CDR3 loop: CASRQYNEQFF. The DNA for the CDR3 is TGTGCCAGCCGGCAGTACAATGAGCAGTTCTTC.